This is a list of T cell receptor beta chains from one sample in a study of neoadjuvant anti-PD-1 for oral cavity cancer. Profiling relied on immunoSEQ multiplex PCR, and the TCRdb table lists in-frame clones only, not all of them. The sample contains fewer than 70,000 clones, under 85% of which appear only once. The sequencing here drew on PBMCs, taken before nivolumab (anti-PD-1) treatment. The receptors here all came from a person aged 40 to 85 with oral cavity squamous cell carcinoma. Each CDR3 is given with its conserved first and last residue. Fields, in order: V gene, CDR3 protein.

>TRBV10-2
CASSAHLQETQYF
>TRBV25-1
CATETRSSYNEQFF
>TRBV11-2
CASSLEGVPYDYTF
>TRBV7-6
CASITRERGYSGANVLTF
>TRBV5-1
CASSLERGSVNNEQFF
>TRBV19
CASGSGTGGYGYTF
>TRBV5-1
CASSLFDSYEQYF
>TRBV11-2
CASPLSEWTGELFF
>TRBV2
CASSRLAGGPVGDTQYF
>TRBV6-1
CASTRTGGGGALHF
>TRBV7-9
CASTRDRASGNTIYF
>TRBV5-1
CASSWGTSGKSSYEQYF
>TRBV18
CASSPGDSPLHF
>TRBV28
CASKTGQETQYF
>TRBV10-3
CAISESDSLPQHF
>TRBV4-2
CASSQETSGVTDTQYF
>TRBV23-1
CASSQWGTGLAYEQYF
>TRBV5-1
CASSSISRGSSDTQYF
>TRBV5-5
CASKSARIQDTQYF
>TRBV11-2
CASSLNPPGVGNEQFF
>TRBV6-1
CASSESQGVGYTF
>TRBV14
CASSPRDRGSNYGYTF
>TRBV2
CASRVGQGLIYEQYF
>TRBV10-1
CASSGDRTDSPLHF
>TRBV5-1
CASSFVAGPQETQYF
>TRBV5-1
CASSLAGGVNTEAFF
>TRBV19
CASSTHNNEKLFF
>TRBV2
CASTFRTGAGDTQYF
>TRBV14
CASSQGGTGFRGYTF
>TRBV18
CASSSTGLGSEKLFF
>TRBV6-5
CASSYEGWGGETQYF
>TRBV5-4
CASSLVAVNTEAFF
>TRBV7-3
CASSLAGGGNSPLHF
>TRBV10-3
CAISVLTGMDEQYF
>TRBV7-9
CASSLSPVATNEKLFF
>TRBV6-6
CASSTGTGWETQYF